This T cell receptor beta chain was identified during a study of siplizumab effects on memory and regulatory T cells. TCRdb keeps only in-frame clones here, not all; method: immunoSEQ multiplex PCR. This sample has tens of thousands of clones, with 70% to 90% found just once. Study outcomes and limitations: An assignable naive or memory phenotype was lacking in roughly 80-97% of proliferating CD4+ or CD8+ clones. Among mappable alloreactive CD4+ clones, the Treg-derived fraction averaged approximately 69% with siplizumab versus roughly 30% in controls. Siplizumab significantly brought down the alloreactive sequences that trace back to unstimulated CD4+ memory cells. The authors did not confirm suppressive function in proliferating Tregs from siplizumab cultures.

With regard to this clone: Its target is not known.

Germline V gives CDR1 MNHNS, CDR2 SASEGT. This CDR3 is 12 amino acids long. Between the trimmed V and J ends, which lost 10 bases and 6 bases, there was a span of 13 bases. The receptor was derived from a human donor in good health. Sequenced: memory CD4+ T cells sorted from blood. This rearrangement joins TRBV6-1 to TRBJ2-1, with D possibly being TRBD2 (5 bases). This CDR3 is CATGREINEQFF. The CDR3 bases are TGTGCCACCGGACGGGAAATCAATGAGCAGTTCTTC.